This T cell receptor (beta chain) is from a study of blood T cell repertoires in COVID-19. Study summary: T cells, B-cell-depleted T cells, or PBMCs provided the cDNA or gDNA that served as material.

Profiling relied on immunoSEQ multiplex PCR, and the TCRdb table lists in-frame clones only, not all of them. Seen here are more than 300,000 clones, around 87% observed once, and the top ten hold under 11%. This clone has only a few counts. Deletions cut 2 bases from V and 5 bases from J, with 12 bases between. The germline gives CDR1 MNHEY, CDR2 SVGEGT. The CDR3 sequence is 14 residues long. Material for sequencing was peripheral blood. This sequence joins TRBV6-2 or TRBV6-3 and TRBJ1-2; D is undetermined. The receptor's source is a woman in her twenties or thirties with COVID-19, enrolled during active disease. For the CDR3, the DNA is TGTGCCAGCAGTTACCGACTCGGAGAGTATGGCTACACCTTC. The encoded protein is CASSYRLGEYGYTF.